This TCR beta chain was sequenced in a study of OX40 agonist ivuxolimab in advanced cancers. As for the study more broadly: Ivuxolimab was a fully human IgG2 agonistic monoclonal antibody targeting the costimulatory receptor OX40 (CD134). Intravenous ivuxolimab was administered to patients every 2 weeks at six dose levels: 0.01, 0.1, 0.3, 1.5, 3 and 10 mg/kg. Among the roughly 52 dose-escalation patients, around 20 had hepatocellular carcinoma, 15 or so melanoma, 9 renal cell carcinoma and 9 head and neck cancer. In the dose-escalation cohort, approximately 83% of patients were male, and the mean age was around 65 years with a range of roughly 23 to 90. Patients were allowed to have had prior anti-PD-1, anti-PD-L1 or anti-CTLA-4 therapy, and approximately 37% of the dose-escalation patients had been treated with checkpoint inhibitors. Partial responses were achieved by three dose-escalation patients, of whom one had hepatocellular carcinoma and two had cutaneous melanoma. The point of sequencing TCRbeta in the periphery was to test whether ivuxolimab changed TCR sequence diversity and drove clonal T-cell expansion. The monotherapy dose-escalation portion (N of about 50 patients) of the phase I ivuxolimab trial is reported in the paper. Study-wide findings and limitations: Low levels of normalized T-cell clonal expansion were also shown by some nonresponding patients. In the 0.1-3.0 mg/kg groups, partial responders had among the lowest normalized peripheral clonal expansion, particularly in CD8+ T cells. After ivuxolimab, more expanded clones were found on average in CD8+ T cells than in CD4+ T cells. The antigen specificity of the peripheral T cells that underwent clonal expansion was not determined. At doses of 0.1 to 3.0 mg/kg, clonal expansion of both CD4+ and CD8+ blood T cells was observed from baseline to week 6.

The CDR3 contains 13 residues, cysteine and phenylalanine counted. Only the CDR3 DNA stays, 39 bases, in frame from base 1. CDR1 is given as SGDLS and CDR2 as YYNGEE, both from the germline V gene. At the junction V is shortened by 6 bases and J by 7 bases, with 17 bases in between. Genomic DNA was isolated from the sorted cells so that the TCRbeta CDR3 region could be sequenced. The immunoSEQ Assay was used for sequencing of TCRbeta CDR3 regions. As stored in TCRdb, this immuneACCESS dataset retains in-frame rearrangements with V and J assigned. A fraction of the clones does not appear; measured against another copy, unresolved V genes explain less than half of the discrepancy, and the remainder lacks a known reason. In this sample the table shows about 93,000 clones, 94% of which occur a single time. Over 2% of the sample comes from the top ten. The trial excluded patients who had a history of autoimmune disease or were on systemic immunosuppression. Peripheral blood for TCR sequencing was collected from all dose cohorts at baseline, on cycle 4 day 1, and on cycle 7 day 1. Samples came from an open-label, multicenter, first-in-human phase I dose-escalation trial of ivuxolimab. Adults with locally advanced or metastatic melanoma, renal cell carcinoma, hepatocellular carcinoma or head and neck squamous cell carcinoma were enrolled in the trial. Before TCR sequencing, CD4+ T cells and CD8+ T cells from peripheral blood were sorted into separate populations.

This clone has a single count. It lacks a known antigen. Base qualities are missing; no much larger clone stands one base away. The chain is encoded by TRBV9 joined to TRBJ2-7; the D region is possibly TRBD1 or TRBD2, each matching across 6 bases. The TCR originated in an adult with an advanced solid tumor such as melanoma, head and neck, liver or kidney cancer. The sample here was CD4+ or CD8+ T cells sorted from blood, taken in a trial of the OX40 agonist ivuxolimab. CDR3 loop: CASTPGVGGEQYF. The DNA sequence is given as TGTGCCAGCACCCCAGGGGTAGGGGGGGAGCAGTACTTC.